This T cell receptor beta chain was identified in a study of CD8+CD57+ T cells in acquired aplastic anemia. The CDR3 runs 16 residues. Trimming cost V 3 bases and J 3 bases, with 16 bases left between them. Germline V gene sequence: CDR1 SGHAT, CDR2 FQDESV (reference sequence). TCR beta VDJ and CDR3 profiling used genomic DNA as template. TCRdb reprocessed the reads via MiXCR and lists one record per CDR3 protein. The sample contains 150,000 to 180,000 distinct CDR3 sequences, roughly 49% of which appear only once. Before being chosen for sequencing, patients had shown CD8+CD57+ cell expansion by flow cytometry.

The sequence was obtained from a human donor with aplastic anemia. The V and J genes are TRBV11-1 and TRBJ2-3, with D tentatively TRBD2 (6 bases). The sequenced material came from sorted CD4+, CD8+, or CD8+CD57+ T cells (not recorded which) from PBMCs. The CDR3 coding sequence is TGTGCCAGCAGCTTGTTAAGGAGGGAAAAGACAGATACGCAGTATTTT. Protein sequence: CASSLLRREKTDTQYF.